One sample yielded the 9 T cell receptor beta chains listed below, sequenced in a study of blood T cell repertoires in COVID-19. The table came from immunoSEQ multiplex PCR; TCRdb's copy has only in-frame clones and leaves some out. This sample has more than 200,000 clones, with around 89% found just once. Source material: peripheral blood. The receptors stem from a man aged 65 to 85 with acute or convalescent COVID-19.

The chain has TRBV4-1 and TRBJ2-1, with 9 bases that match TRBD1. The V segment lost 1 base and the J segment 6 bases; nucleotides outside the gene matches: 7. CDR1 is MGHRA and CDR2 is YSYEKL in the germline V gene. This CDR3 contains 16 residues. This CDR3 reads CASSQGSGTGINEQFF. The DNA for the CDR3 is TGCGCCAGCAGCCAAGGGTCCGGGACAGGGATCAATGAGCAGTTCTTC.

V usage is TRBV7-3 and J usage is TRBJ2-7; tentatively, D is TRBD1 (5 bases). The V and J ends lost 0 bases and 6 bases respectively, with 9 bases between them. The germline V gene encodes CDR1 SGHTA and CDR2 FQGTGA. This CDR3 is 13 amino acids long. In DNA, the CDR3 is TGTGCCAGCAGCTTAACGACAGAACGCGAGCAGTACTTC. Translation: CASSLTTEREQYF.

This rearrangement joins TRBV5-8 to TRBJ1-2, with a tentative D call TRBD1 (6 bases). The CDR3 consists of 14 residues. Germline assignment: CDR1 SGHTS and CDR2 YDEGEE. V lost 0 bases to trimming and J lost 4 bases, with 10 bases between them. The CDR3 sequence: CASSLVVDSYGYTF. The CDR3 coding sequence is TGTGCCAGCAGCTTGGTTGTGGACAGCTATGGCTACACCTTC.

The rearrangement joins TRBV6-1 to TRBJ1-4; a possible D gene is TRBD1 (5 bases). Between the trimmed V and J ends, which lost 2 bases and 5 bases, there was a span of 12 bases. The CDR3 runs to 15 residues. Germline V gene sequence: CDR1 MNHNS, CDR2 SASEGT. The CDR3 reads CASSETAGWNEKLFF. As DNA, the CDR3 is TGTGCCAGCAGTGAAACGGCAGGGTGGAATGAAAAACTGTTTTTT.

This sequence joins TRBV28 and TRBJ1-2; D is perhaps TRBD1 (6 bases). CDR3 length: 13 amino acids. V gave up 7 bases and J gave up 5 bases, with 14 bases separating them. The V gene's germline CDR1 is MDHEN and CDR2 SYDVKM. The CDR3 DNA reads TGTGCCAGCACTTCACAAGGACAGTATGGCTACACCTTC. Amino acids: CASTSQGQYGYTF.

The chain couples TRBV15 to TRBJ1-5; D not resolved. This CDR3 region has 15 residues. The germline V gene has CDR1 LNHNV and CDR2 YYDKDF (reference sequence). The V end lost 1 base, the J end lost 4 bases, and 11 bases lay between the germline ends. CDR3 amino acids: CATSRARVTNQPQHF. The CDR3 DNA reads as TGTGCCACCAGCAGAGCGCGGGTGACGAATCAGCCCCAGCATTTT.

The chain has TRBV11-3 and TRBJ2-5; TRBD2 matches at 7 bases. Germline loops: CDR1 SGHNT, CDR2 YENEEA. The CDR3 has 13 amino acids. Trimming cost V 6 bases and J 2 bases; bases outside gene matches: 3. CDR3 in amino acids: CASSRTSQETQYF. The CDR3 DNA sequence: TGTGCCAGCAGTCGGACTAGTCAAGAGACCCAGTACTTC.

The V gene is TRBV20-1, the J gene TRBJ2-7; 7 nucleotides agree with TRBD2. CDR1 and CDR2 from the germline V gene are DFQATT and SNEGSKA (reference sequence). CDR3 length: 13 residues. With V trimmed by 3 bases and J by 2 bases, 4 bases remained unmatched. This CDR3 is CSASSGRPYEQYF. Written as DNA, the CDR3 is TGCAGTGCTAGTTCCGGGAGGCCCTACGAGCAGTACTTC.

The CDR3 DNA reads TGTGCCAGCAGCCTTTTAAGCGGGAACAATGAGCAGTTCTTC. Its protein is CASSLLSGNNEQFF. The chain couples TRBV14 to TRBJ2-1, with 7 bases that match TRBD2. V lost 4 bases to trimming and J lost 5 bases; unmatched junction nucleotides: 5. Germline-derived CDR1 and CDR2 are SGHDN and FVKESK. The CDR3 is 14 residues long.